This TCR beta chain was retrieved from a study of T cells in Graves' hyperthyroidism and ophthalmopathy. As for the study in general: The initial diagnosis was the point when peripheral blood was collected, ahead of any treatment.

TCR beta CDR3 sequences were amplified from RNA transcripts. An initial round of RT-PCR targeting the TCR CDR3 relied on the HTBI primer set. TCRdb re-derived calls from the multiplex PCR reads in MiXCR, one entry per CDR3 protein. The sample records fewer than 750,000 distinct CDR3 sequences, roughly 15% being singletons. This clonotype came up a few times. The CDR3 totals 18 residues. Trimming cost V 2 bases and J 4 bases; bases outside gene matches: 12. CDR1 is SGHTA, CDR2 FQGTGA, per germline. Each diagnosis was grounded in clinical symptoms, serum thyroxine and TRAb, thyroid ultrasound, and orbital computed tomography.

Input material: blood. This sequence originates from a woman between 50 and 59 years old with Graves' ophthalmopathy. The chain links TRBV7-3 to TRBJ2-5; TRBD2 matches 11 bases. In nucleotides, the CDR3 is TGTGCCAGCAGCTTAGGCCTTAGCGGGAGGGAAAGAAGAGAGACCCAGTACTTC. Encoded protein: CASSLGLSGRERRETQYF. Full variable domain (outside the CDR3, taken from reference TRBV7-3 and TRBJ2-5): GAGVSQTPSNKVTEKGKYVELRCDPISGHTALYWYRQSLGQGPEFLIYFQGTGAADDSGLPNDRFFAVRPEGSVSTLKIQRTERGDSAVYLCASSLGLSGRERRETQYFGPGTRLLVL.